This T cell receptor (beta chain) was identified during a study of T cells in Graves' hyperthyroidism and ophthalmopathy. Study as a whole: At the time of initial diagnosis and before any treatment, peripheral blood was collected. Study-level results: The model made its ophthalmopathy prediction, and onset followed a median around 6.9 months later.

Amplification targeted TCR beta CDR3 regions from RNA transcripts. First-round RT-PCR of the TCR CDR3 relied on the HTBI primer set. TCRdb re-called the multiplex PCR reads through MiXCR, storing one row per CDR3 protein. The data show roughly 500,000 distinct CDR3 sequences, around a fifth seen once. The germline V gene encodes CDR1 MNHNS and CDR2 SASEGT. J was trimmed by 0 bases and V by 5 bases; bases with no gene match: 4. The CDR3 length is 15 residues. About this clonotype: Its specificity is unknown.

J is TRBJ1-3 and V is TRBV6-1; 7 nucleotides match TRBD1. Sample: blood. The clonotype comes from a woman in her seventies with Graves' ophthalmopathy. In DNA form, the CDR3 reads TGTGCCAGCAGTCTGGACAGGCTCTCTGGAAACACCATATATTTT. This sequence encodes CASSLDRLSGNTIYF.